This T cell receptor beta chain was retrieved from a study of OX40 agonist ivuxolimab in advanced cancers. Findings and caveats of the study: CD4+ and CD8+ T cells in blood underwent clonal expansion by week 6 at 0.1 to 3.0 mg/kg.

Germline CDR1 and CDR2: SGHRS and YFSETQ. Between the trimmed V and J ends, which lost 0 bases and 0 bases, there was a span of 8 bases. The CDR3 loop spans 15 amino acids. As to this clone: What it recognizes is unknown.

TCRdb's table, derived via immunoSEQ multiplex PCR, lists solely in-frame clones and lacks some. The sample carries tens of thousands of clones, roughly 88% recorded once. This TCR came from an adult with an advanced solid tumor such as melanoma, head and neck, liver or kidney cancer. Material: CD4+ or CD8+ T cells sorted from blood, obtained in a trial of the OX40 agonist ivuxolimab. The chain links TRBV5-1 to TRBJ2-3; D not certain. CDR3: CASSLGTDSTDTQYF. CDR3 sequence (DNA): TGCGCCAGCAGCTTGGGGACGGACAGCACAGATACGCAGTATTTT.